The source of this TCR beta chain is a study of early T cells in non-severe SARS-CoV-2 infection. Each CDR3 protein is one row after TCRdb ran MiXCR on the 5' RACE reads. The sample has approximately 77,000 distinct CDR3 sequences; 10% to 15% are singletons. Germline-derived CDR1 and CDR2 are MNHNS and SASEGT. V lost 5 bases and J lost 3, with 19 bases in between. The CDR3 runs 16 residues. The sequence came from an adult who was a healthcare worker with PCR-confirmed SARS-CoV-2 infection or an uninfected control (not recorded which). The donor label of this sample is uncertain. The V call is TRBV6-1, the J call TRBJ2-5; D ambiguous. The sequencing here drew on whole blood, taken at baseline. DNA of the CDR3: TGTGCCAGCAGTCTGGATACGGGCCTCATCAAAGAGACCCAGTACTTC. This encodes CASSLDTGLIKETQYF.